The source of this TCR beta chain is a study of response to subunit inactivated influenza vaccine. TCRdb recomputed calls from the RT-PCR reads with MiXCR, one row per CDR3 protein. The sample has hundreds of thousands of distinct CDR3 sequences; around 10% are singletons. The table lists this clonotype with a few counts. V gave up 7 bases and J gave up 2 bases, with 15 bases separating them. The CDR3 totals 14 residues. Germline V lookup: CDR1 SGHRS, CDR2 YFSETQ. Another study also made use of these data, one on T cells expressing NK-cell markers. That source notes: 5'RACE template switching built TCR beta cDNA with unique molecular identifiers. Several of the donors also had these clonotypes leading their CD3+CD56-NKG2C+ fraction. Clarity on HCMV specificity was lacking for the expanded NKG2C+ T cell clones.

The chain employs TRBV5-1 and TRBJ1-1; a possible D gene is TRBD1 (5 bases). Sequencing was performed on PBMCs from blood, taken on the day of vaccination. The clonotype was recovered from a middle-aged man who received an inactivated influenza vaccine. The CDR3 DNA is TGCGCCAGCTTTCCACGTCAGGGAAACACTGAAGCTTTCTTT. Encoded protein: CASFPRQGNTEAFF.